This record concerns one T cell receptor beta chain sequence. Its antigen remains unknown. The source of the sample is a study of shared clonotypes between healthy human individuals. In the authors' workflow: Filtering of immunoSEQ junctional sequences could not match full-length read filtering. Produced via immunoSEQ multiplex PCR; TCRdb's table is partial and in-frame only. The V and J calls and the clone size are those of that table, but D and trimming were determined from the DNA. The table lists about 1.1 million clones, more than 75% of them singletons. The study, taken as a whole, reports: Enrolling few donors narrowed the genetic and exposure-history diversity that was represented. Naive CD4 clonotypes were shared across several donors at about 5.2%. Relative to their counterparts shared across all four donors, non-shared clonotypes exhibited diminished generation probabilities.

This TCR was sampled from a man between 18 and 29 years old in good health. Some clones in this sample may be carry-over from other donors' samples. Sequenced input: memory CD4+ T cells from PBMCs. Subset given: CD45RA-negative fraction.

The chain's CDR3 is CASSSYNGGGYTF. CDR3 coding DNA: TGTGCCAGCAGCTCCTACAACGGCGGTGGCTACACCTTC. The chain is built from TRBV2 and TRBJ1-2; no clear D gene. V lost 6 bases and J 7 bases, leaving 15 bases between the germline ends. The V gene's germline CDR1 is SNHLY and CDR2 FYNNEI. The CDR3 totals 13 residues.